This T cell receptor (beta chain) comes out of a study of beta chain features in type 1 diabetes. Whole-study results and caveats: Shorter TCRB CDR3s, moderately but significantly so, marked every one of the four CD4+ subsets in Type 1 diabetes patients. Compared to healthy donors, patients appeared to have naive, central memory and Treg TCRB repertoires that were more alike.

Every bit of the isolated RNA underwent reverse transcription, so sequencing read expressed TCRB transcripts. Assay: immunoSEQ multiplex PCR; the TCRdb copy retains only in-frame clones and omits some. Among hundreds of thousands of clones listed, about 14% were seen once. Germline V gene lookup returns CDR1 SNHLY and CDR2 FYNNEI. V was cut by 2 bases and J by 9 bases, with 9 bases left in between. The CDR3 covers 12 residues. Turning to this clone: Antigen unknown.

The specimen was naive CD4+ T cells from blood. The gene calls are TRBV2 and TRBJ2-3; D is undetermined. This clonotype originated in a man aged 18 to 29 with type 1 diabetes. In nucleotides, the CDR3 is TGTGCCAGCAGTGAATTGGCCGGGACGCAGTATTTT. Protein product: CASSELAGTQYF.